What follows are 13 T cell receptor beta chains derived from one specimen sequenced in a study of T cell repertoires in aging, cancer and after chemotherapy. Amplification of TCR beta used genomic DNA extracted from peripheral blood. Rearranged V-D-J TRB sequences were amplified with a mixed TRB-A/B primer pool. TCRdb called the multiplex PCR reads again in MiXCR, with one record for every CDR3 protein. The repertoire holds approximately 11,000 distinct CDR3 sequences, with around 42% as singletons. Sample: blood. These receptors all come from a human donor in good health.

This chain joins TRBV30 and TRBJ2-7; 7 bases fit TRBD2. Germline V lookup: CDR1 GTSNPN, CDR2 SVGIG (reference sequence). The CDR3 sequence is 15 residues long. V lost 8 bases to trimming and J lost 0 bases; unmatched junction nucleotides: 13. CDR3 sequence (DNA): TGTGCCAGCAGCCCAGGGAGGGTGAGCTCCTACGAGCAGTACTTC. Its protein is CASSPGRVSSYEQYF.

This clonotype was counted between two and nine times. V usage is TRBV6-5 and J usage is TRBJ1-6, with a tentative D call TRBD1 (5 bases). This CDR3 has 18 residues. Germline CDR1 and CDR2: MNHEY and SVGAGI. Trimming left V 0 bases short and J 0 bases short, with 12 bases between. CDR3 sequence reads: CASSYSIRGSSYNSPLHF. Written as DNA, the CDR3 is TGTGCCAGCAGTTACTCGATTCGGGGGAGCTCCTATAATTCACCCCTCCACTTT.

This clonotype was recorded a few times. V usage is TRBV18 and J usage is TRBJ2-7, with unresolved D. Looked up from germline, CDR1 is KGHSH and CDR2 is LQKENI. The CDR3 extends over 14 amino acids. V gave up 2 bases and J gave up 7 bases, with 15 bases separating them. CDR3 DNA: TGTGCCAGCTCACCATACGTATCGTTGAGAGAGCAGTACTTC. Amino acid sequence: CASSPYVSLREQYF.

The chain is built from TRBV7-3 and TRBJ1-2; a possible D gene is TRBD1 (6 bases). Germline loops: CDR1 SGHTA, CDR2 FQGTGA. Trimming removed 7 bases from V and 0 bases from J, with 18 bases in between. The length of the CDR3 is 16 residues. The CDR3, as DNA: TGTGCCAGCACCCCTACAGGGCGCCTTTCTAACTATGGCTACACCTTC. Translated: CASTPTGRLSNYGYTF. The whole variable domain, filled in from reference TRBV7-3 and TRBJ1-2, reads GAGVSQTPSNKVTEKGKYVELRCDPISGHTALYWYRQSLGQGPEFLIYFQGTGAADDSGLPNDRFFAVRPEGSVSTLKIQRTERGDSAVYLCASTPTGRLSNYGYTFGSGTRLTVV.

This rearrangement joins TRBV28 to TRBJ1-4, with D unclear. This CDR3 has 15 residues. The germline V gene has CDR1 MDHEN and CDR2 SYDVKM. Trimming cost V 4 bases and J 0 bases, with 9 bases left between them. CDR3 sequence (DNA): TGTGCCAGCAGTTACACCCCTGCAACTAATGAAAAACTGTTTTTT. It specifies CASSYTPATNEKLFF.

A single count supports this clonotype. The chain links TRBV7-9 to TRBJ1-5; D is uncertain. V lost 3 bases and J lost 3, with 9 bases in between. CDR3 length equals 14 residues. From germline, CDR1 is SEHNR and CDR2 FQNEAQ (reference sequence). The CDR3 here is CASSLIGDNQPQHF. The CDR3 coding sequence is TGTGCCAGCAGCTTGATTGGTGACAATCAGCCCCAGCATTTT.

The chain combines TRBV10-3 with TRBJ1-1; the D gene is possibly TRBD1 (5 bases). Germline CDR1 reads ENHRY; CDR2 reads SYGVKD. This CDR3 is 13 amino acids long. Trimming removed 4 bases at V and 4 bases at J, with 10 bases between. The CDR3: CAISVDQGTEAFF. DNA of the CDR3: TGTGCCATCAGTGTGGACCAGGGCACTGAAGCTTTCTTT.

This chain joins TRBV6-1 and TRBJ1-6; TRBD1 matches 8 bases. The CDR3 totals 14 residues. Trimming took 6 bases from V and 8 from J; bases not matched to a gene: 6. Per germline, CDR1 MNHNS and CDR2 SASEGT. CDR3 region: CASRTGTGYSPLHF. The CDR3 coding sequence is TGTGCCAGCAGGACCGGGACAGGTTATTCACCCCTCCACTTT.

This chain links TRBV6-1 with TRBJ2-6, with D unresolved. V was clipped by 10 bases and J by 1 base, with 8 bases between them. The CDR3 loop spans 13 amino acids. Germline CDR1 MNHNS, CDR2 SASEGT. As DNA, the CDR3 is TGTGCCACCAGGCGTTCTGGGGCCAACGTCCTGACTTTC. It yields the protein CATRRSGANVLTF.

This chain connects TRBV4-1 to TRBJ2-5; TRBD2 aligns across 7 bases. The CDR3 extends over 15 amino acids. Germline CDR1 MGHRA, CDR2 YSYEKL. Trimming at V came to 0 bases and at J to 3 bases, leaving 4 bases not matched to a gene. The DNA of the CDR3 is TGCGCCAGCAGCCAAGAGGGACTAAGAGAAGAGACCCAGTACTTC. Translating it yields CASSQEGLREETQYF.

The chain carries TRBV7-9 and TRBJ1-4; 7 bases agree with TRBD1. V trimming: 5 bases; J trimming: 8 bases; junction bases outside the gene matches: 8. The CDR3 extends over 14 amino acids. Germline assignment: CDR1 SEHNR and CDR2 FQNEAQ (reference sequence). Here the CDR3 reads CASSVQGVREKLFF. The CDR3 DNA reads as TGTGCCAGCAGCGTTCAGGGGGTTAGGGAAAAACTGTTTTTT.

Remarks on this clonotype: A read error is possible here, since a much larger clone lies one base away. V gene TRBV29-1 combines with J gene TRBJ2-6; D ambiguous. The CDR3 contains 12 residues. Trimming left V 8 bases short and J 2 bases short, with 7 bases between. Germline assignment: CDR1 SQVTM and CDR2 ANQGSEA. The CDR3, as DNA: TGCAGCTTTGCGGCTGGGGCCAACGTCCTGACTTTC. It yields the protein CSFAAGANVLTF.

This chain links TRBV21-1 with TRBJ2-3; no DNA check was done on the table's D call, TRBD2. TRBV21-1 is deemed a pseudogene. This CDR3 is built from 21 residues. CDR3: CASSSGTIIAGGPKVRDTQYF. The CDR3 DNA is TGTGCCAGCAGCAGTGGTACGATCATAGCGGGAGGGCCAAAGGTTCGAGATACGCAGTATTTT.